This T cell receptor beta chain was observed in a study of blood T cell repertoires in COVID-19. Across the whole study: Donors in the United States, Italy and Spain gave samples during acute or convalescent COVID-19. PBMCs, B-cell-depleted T cells, or T cells were the source of the cDNA or gDNA that made up the material.

Germline CDR1 reads SGHRS; CDR2 reads YFSETQ. Between the trimmed V and J ends, which lost 3 bases and 4 bases, there was a span of 13 bases. The CDR3 runs 15 residues. Generated by immunoSEQ multiplex PCR, the TCRdb table keeps only in-frame clones and is missing some. Here the sample spans about 170,000 clones, less than 90% being singletons. This TCR was sampled from a woman aged 50 to 60 who had recovered from COVID-19. The chain recombines TRBV5-1 with TRBJ1-4; D is undetermined. The source material was PBMCs or T cells enriched from blood (not recorded which). The CDR3 loop reads CASSSIGGDNEKLFF. The CDR3 DNA is TGCGCCAGCAGCTCAATAGGCGGGGATAATGAAAAACTGTTTTTT.